The rows below give T cell receptor beta chains drawn from one sample of a study of shared clonotypes between healthy human individuals. Sequencing used immunoSEQ multiplex PCR; TCRdb keeps in-frame clones, though not all of them. The data contain 500,000 or so clones, 90% to 97% of them singletons. Sequenced input: naive CD4+ T cells sorted from blood. The receptors shown here come from a woman aged 25 to 39 in good health. Each CDR3 is given with its conserved first and last residue. Each record gives: D gene, J gene, clone size, V gene, CDR3 protein, CDR3 DNA. A D gene is named only where the DNA matches it firmly. Size values are once, few and many counts, or a class for expanded clones, and some rows have none.

.,TRBJ2-2,.,TRBV11-2,CASSLDQRTGELFF,TGTGCCAGCAGCCTGGACCAACGCACCGGGGAGCTGTTTTTT
.,TRBJ2-1,.,TRBV10-3,CAISKQEENEQFF,TGTGCCATCAGCAAACAAGAGGAAAATGAGCAGTTCTTC
.,TRBJ2-3,.,TRBV5-1,CASGRRRADTQYF,TGCGCCAGCGGAAGGCGAAGGGCAGATACGCAGTATTTT
TRBD1,TRBJ1-1,.,TRBV7-3,CASSSQGDTEAFF,TGTGCCAGCAGCTCCCAGGGGGACACTGAAGCTTTCTTT
.,TRBJ2-7,.,TRBV7-9,CASSLVDGPSYEQYF,TGTGCCAGCAGCTTAGTGGACGGACCCTCCTACGAGCAGTACTTC
.,TRBJ1-1,.,TRBV27,CASSHTTDTPEAFF,TGTGCCAGCAGTCATACTACAGACACACCTGAAGCTTTCTTT
TRBD2,TRBJ2-7,.,TRBV19,CASSYSGTSASYEQYF,TGTGCCAGTAGTTACTCCGGGACTAGCGCATCCTACGAGCAGTACTTC
.,TRBJ1-1,.,TRBV7-9,CASSLGQGPNTEAFF,TGTGCCAGCAGCTTAGGGCAGGGACCGAACACTGAAGCTTTCTTT
TRBD2,TRBJ2-1,.,TRBV11-3,CASSISGTSPNEQFF,TGTGCCAGCAGCATTTCCGGGACTAGCCCCAATGAGCAGTTCTTC
TRBD2,TRBJ2-1,.,TRBV19,CASSRLAGTGWNEQFF,TGTGCCAGTAGTAGACTAGCGGGAACCGGTTGGAATGAGCAGTTCTTC
.,TRBJ1-1,few,TRBV18,CASSPAYPNTEAFF,TGTGCCAGCTCACCTGCTTACCCGAACACTGAAGCTTTCTTT
.,TRBJ2-3,.,TRBV9,CASSGLNTDTQYF,TGTGCCAGCAGCGGACTCAACACAGATACGCAGTATTTT
.,TRBJ2-7,.,TRBV7-8,CASSPRPVEQYF,TGTGCCAGCAGCCCTCGACCGGTCGAGCAGTACTTC
.,TRBJ1-3,.,TRBV19,CASSFSMGDFSGNTIYF,TGTGCCAGTAGTTTCTCGATGGGAGACTTCTCTGGAAACACCATATATTTT
.,TRBJ1-3,.,TRBV7-9,CASSRGESRVDTIYF,TGTGCCAGCAGCCGGGGCGAAAGTAGGGTGGACACCATATATTTT
TRBD1,TRBJ2-1,.,TRBV5-1,CASTTGDYNEQFF,TGCGCCAGCACGACAGGGGACTACAATGAGCAGTTCTTC
.,TRBJ2-1,.,TRBV5-1,CASSLLFGDSSYNEQFF,TGCGCCAGCAGCCTACTCTTTGGGGATAGCTCCTACAATGAGCAGTTCTTC
.,TRBJ2-1,.,TRBV28,CASSPLTRSSSYNEQFF,TGTGCCAGCAGTCCGTTGACGCGGTCGAGCTCCTACAATGAGCAGTTCTTC
TRBD1,TRBJ2-7,.,TRBV5-4,CASSLGTVYEQYF,TGTGCCAGCAGCTTAGGGACAGTCTACGAGCAGTACTTC
.,TRBJ2-3,.,TRBV2,CASKGGISTDTQYF,TGTGCCAGCAAAGGGGGGATTAGCACAGATACGCAGTATTTT
.,TRBJ1-2,.,TRBV19,CASSAAGVNYGYTF,TGTGCCAGTAGTGCTGCCGGGGTTAACTATGGCTACACCTTC
TRBD2,TRBJ2-5,.,TRBV4-1,CASSQDWGSGSGQETQYF,TGCGCCAGCAGCCAAGATTGGGGTAGCGGGAGCGGGCAGGAGACCCAGTACTTC
.,TRBJ1-4,.,TRBV5-1,CASSPREVDREKLFF,TGCGCCAGCAGCCCAAGAGAAGTGGACCGTGAAAAACTGTTTTTT
.,TRBJ1-1,.,TRBV5-1,CASAREENTEAFF,TGCGCCTCGGCCCGTGAGGAGAACACTGAAGCTTTCTTT
.,TRBJ1-2,.,TRBV6-1,CASYFFEGGIGGYTF,TGTGCCAGCTATTTTTTCGAGGGGGGGATCGGCGGCTACACCTTC
.,TRBJ2-3,.,TRBV6-4,CASSEGGNTDTQYF,TGTGCCAGCAGTGAGGGTGGGAATACAGATACGCAGTATTTT
TRBD2,TRBJ2-2,.,TRBV9,CASSVKLTSANTGELFF,TGTGCCAGCAGCGTAAAGCTAACTAGCGCGAACACCGGGGAGCTGTTTTTT
.,TRBJ1-2,.,TRBV4-1,CASSQEGHPNYGYTF,TGCGCCAGCAGCCAAGAAGGGCACCCTAACTATGGCTACACCTTC
.,TRBJ2-1,.,TRBV6-4,CARTQSEYNEQFF,TGTGCCAGGACCCAAAGTGAATACAATGAGCAGTTCTTC
TRBD2,TRBJ2-7,.,TRBV11-2,CASSLVTSTREQYF,TGTGCCAGCAGCTTGGTGACTAGCACTCGGGAGCAGTACTTC
.,TRBJ2-7,.,TRBV15,CATSRDPGGSYEQYF,TGTGCCACCAGCCGGGACCCGGGCGGATCCTACGAGCAGTACTTC
.,TRBJ2-4,once,TRBV27,CASSLWGRAAKNIQYF,TGTGCCAGCAGTTTATGGGGCAGGGCGGCCAAAAACATTCAGTACTTC
.,TRBJ1-5,once,TRBV28,CASIIQGGNQPQHF,TGTGCCAGCATCATACAGGGAGGGAATCAGCCCCAGCATTTT
.,TRBJ2-3,.,TRBV4-1,CASRRLEGSTDTQYF,TGCGCCAGCAGGCGCCTGGAGGGTAGCACAGATACGCAGTATTTT
TRBD2,TRBJ2-2,.,TRBV7-2,CASSFLAGGATSNTGELFF,TGTGCCAGCAGCTTCCTAGCGGGGGGAGCAACTTCGAACACCGGGGAGCTGTTTTTT
.,TRBJ1-2,.,TRBV19,CASSITPRGPRDGYTF,TGTGCCAGTAGTATAACTCCCCGAGGGCCCAGGGATGGCTACACCTTC
.,TRBJ1-4,.,TRBV10-2,CASSEIVEKLFF,TGCGCCAGCAGTGAGATAGTGGAAAAACTGTTTTTT
TRBD1,TRBJ1-1,few,TRBV5-1,CASSSGQPNTEAFF,TGCGCCAGCAGCTCGGGACAGCCGAACACTGAAGCTTTCTTT
.,TRBJ1-4,.,TRBV29-1,CSVAWGENEKLFF,TGCAGCGTAGCCTGGGGAGAAAATGAAAAACTGTTTTTT
TRBD1,TRBJ2-7,.,TRBV6-5,CASSYSEGQGYEQYF,TGTGCCAGCAGTTACTCGGAGGGACAGGGTTACGAGCAGTACTTC
.,TRBJ2-7,.,TRBV7-6,CASSSSGLNSYEQYF,TGTGCCAGCAGCTCGAGCGGGCTAAATTCCTACGAGCAGTACTTC
TRBD1,TRBJ2-7,.,TRBV19,CASSLRPGTGGAEQYF,TGTGCCAGTAGTCTCCGACCCGGGACAGGGGGTGCCGAGCAGTACTTC
TRBD1,TRBJ1-2,.,TRBV11-2,CASSRTGSNYGYTF,TGTGCCAGCAGCCGGACAGGGTCTAACTATGGCTACACCTTC
.,TRBJ2-6,.,TRBV27,CASSFRVNPSGANVLTF,TGTGCCAGCAGTTTCAGGGTAAATCCCTCTGGGGCCAACGTCCTGACTTTC
TRBD1,TRBJ2-7,.,TRBV18,CASSPLSRDRVSHEQYF,TGTGCCAGCTCACCACTGTCCCGGGACAGGGTCTCTCACGAGCAGTACTTC
.,TRBJ1-2,.,TRBV6-1,CASSDAVYGYTF,TGTGCCAGCAGTGACGCCGTCTATGGCTACACCTTC
.,TRBJ2-7,.,TRBV28,CASSSTRGQRITYEQYF,TGTGCCAGCAGTTCGACACGAGGGCAGCGGATCACCTACGAGCAGTACTTC
.,TRBJ2-7,.,TRBV7-2,CASSSNYVRSYEQYF,TGTGCCAGCAGCTCAAACTACGTTCGCTCCTACGAGCAGTACTTC
.,TRBJ2-6,.,TRBV2,CASKGGPLSGANVLTF,TGTGCCAGCAAAGGAGGACCCCTCTCTGGGGCCAACGTCCTGACTTTC
.,TRBJ1-1,.,TRBV19,CASSTLSSFYTEAFF,TGTGCCAGTAGTACCCTGTCGAGTTTTTACACTGAAGCTTTCTTT
.,TRBJ1-2,.,TRBV28,CASSLGQGIYGYTF,TGTGCCAGCAGTTTAGGGCAGGGAATCTATGGCTACACCTTC
.,TRBJ1-5,.,TRBV5-4,CASSLAGGGQPQHF,TGTGCCAGCAGCTTGGCGGGGGGCGGGCAGCCCCAGCATTTT
.,TRBJ2-7,few,TRBV5-6,CASSLVDEQYF,TGTGCCAGCAGCTTGGTCGACGAGCAGTACTTC